This TCR beta chain came from a study of blood T cell repertoires in COVID-19. The authors' processing: Estimates of nucleated cell counts were drawn from the amplification of reference gene primers. Method: immunoSEQ multiplex PCR; TCRdb's copy keeps in-frame clones and lacks some. Clone size and the V and J calls come from that table; the DNA yielded D and trimming. The sample consists of under 200,000 clones, 80% to 85% of them appearing once. The trim removed 5 bases at V and 7 bases at J, leaving 8 bases unmatched. The germline CDR1 and CDR2 sequences are LGHDT and YNNKEL (reference sequence). The CDR3 totals 16 residues.

The V gene is TRBV3-1 (or the pseudogene TRBV3-2), the J gene TRBJ1-6; 10 bases fit TRBD1. Sequencing was carried out using peripheral blood. This clonotype was obtained from a man aged 18 to 30 with active or convalescent COVID-19. The CDR3 coding sequence is TGTGCCAGCAGCTGGGACAGGGGACGGGGAAATTCACCCCTCCACTTT. Translating gives CASSWDRGRGNSPLHF.